The rows below give T cell receptor beta chains drawn from one sample of a study of shared clonotypes between healthy human individuals. Data came from immunoSEQ multiplex PCR; TCRdb stores just in-frame clones and leaves some out. The data hold fewer than 850,000 clones, with more than 70% observed a single time. What was sequenced was memory CD4+ T cells sorted from blood. These receptors were obtained from a woman between 25 and 40 years old in good health. Each CDR3 is given with its conserved first and last residue. For some rows the clone size is stated as once, few or many, or as a class when expanded; others skip it.

V	J	size	CDR3
TRBV28	TRBJ2-1	.	CASSPPQDFYNEQFF
TRBV5-1	TRBJ2-1	.	CASRGAGGPHNEQFF
TRBV5-1	TRBJ2-1	few	CASSQDRGSYNEQFF
TRBV19	TRBJ2-1	.	CASSIGQALSSYNEQFF
TRBV28	TRBJ1-4	few	CAIQSTNEKLFF
TRBV19	TRBJ1-1	.	CASSIDPEGAFF
TRBV27	TRBJ1-1	once	CASSPRGGKDTEAFF
TRBV14	TRBJ2-3	once	CASSLDRRGDTQYF
TRBV28	TRBJ2-3	.	CASRPRATRATTDTQYF
TRBV7-9	TRBJ2-5	.	CTSSLDRETQYF
TRBV10-3	TRBJ2-3	.	CAIRGTSGRADTQYF
TRBV28	TRBJ1-4	.	CASSAEGGFAEKLFF
TRBV14	.	.	CASSPGLESYEQYF
TRBV7-9	TRBJ2-1	.	CASSLVGNEQFF
TRBV7-9	TRBJ2-2	.	CASSLGQGGTGELFF
TRBV28	TRBJ1-1	.	CASTRPLNTEAFF
TRBV5-8	TRBJ1-1	.	CASSSGTGGYTEAFF
TRBV2	TRBJ2-6	.	CASSVIYDVLTF
TRBV6-5	TRBJ2-7	.	CASRPSLWGSYEQYF
TRBV4-2	TRBJ1-4	.	CASSQGVEGEKLFF
TRBV5-1	TRBJ2-1	.	CASSLSSSSYNEQFF
TRBV10-2	TRBJ2-7	few	CASSDGQGRYEQYF
TRBV28	TRBJ2-7	.	CASSLQRLSTYEQYF
TRBV25-1	TRBJ2-2	many	CASSVGSGELFF
TRBV7-2	TRBJ1-3	many	CASSLSLGSGNTIYF
TRBV19	TRBJ1-5	.	CASRDRQGHQPQHF
TRBV6-6	TRBJ1-3	.	CASTLLSGNTIYF
TRBV6-1	TRBJ2-1	few	CASTPLGGGGDEQFF
TRBV7-2	TRBJ2-7	few	CASSFRISGDYPYEQYF
TRBV4-1	TRBJ2-7	.	CASRETGGPREQYF
TRBV7-3	TRBJ2-1	.	CASSSSGANNEQFF
TRBV9	TRBJ2-3	.	CASSLGGDATDTQYF
TRBV28	TRBJ2-5	once	CASSSLSGLYF
TRBV10-3	TRBJ1-5	.	CAAGAGNQPQHF
TRBV19	TRBJ2-3	.	CASSAIDTQYF
TRBV6-6	TRBJ2-7	.	CASSRDFSSYEQYF
TRBV7-9	TRBJ1-1	.	CASSFDLVEAFF
TRBV6-5	TRBJ1-4	.	CASTPTGGEKLFF
TRBV30	TRBJ2-3	few	CAWSESADTQYF
TRBV7-3	TRBJ2-7	.	CASSPRGGGEQYF
TRBV5-1	TRBJ1-4	.	CASSLGPGQGYEKLFF
TRBV7-9	TRBJ2-2	.	CASSLLTGVTGELFF
TRBV6-1	TRBJ2-3	.	CASSEAQGAGTDTQYF
TRBV7-9	TRBJ2-7	few	CASRASGRYEQYF
TRBV9	TRBJ2-1	few	CASSSGANEQFF
TRBV19	TRBJ1-5	.	CASSPPGQGWPQHF
TRBV7-2	TRBJ2-5	.	CASSEGTSVWQETQYF
TRBV19	TRBJ2-4	.	CASSIWSGFKNIQYF
TRBV2	TRBJ1-2	.	CASSASTGAVRGYTF
TRBV7-2	TRBJ1-5	.	CASSPRTGNQPQHF
TRBV11-3	TRBJ2-2	few	CASSPGAPSGELFF
TRBV15	TRBJ2-7	.	CATSRRDGVAYEQYF
TRBV29-1	TRBJ1-3	.	CSVEEGVGPGNTIYF